Shown below are 11 T cell receptor beta chains from a single sample sequenced in a study of blood T cell repertoires in COVID-19. Repertoires were generated with immunoSEQ multiplex PCR, while TCRdb's copy carries only in-frame clones and drops some. Seen here are about 310,000 clones, around 89% observed once, and the top ten hold around 0.93%. The sample consisted of peripheral blood. These receptor sequences come from a woman aged 40 to 49 with COVID-19, enrolled during active disease.

The chain carries TRBV27 and TRBJ2-7, with D possibly matching TRBD1 (6 bases). V lost 8 bases, J lost 6 bases, and 20 bases lay in between. Germline CDR1 MNHEY, CDR2 SMNVEV (reference sequence). CDR3 length: 14 amino acids. CDR3 bases: TGTGCCAGCCGCCCCTCCGGTCTACAGGGCGAGCAGTACTTC. Translated: CASRPSGLQGEQYF.

The rearrangement links TRBV9 to TRBJ1-5, with D uncertain. V was trimmed by 0 bases and J by 6 bases, leaving 10 bases between them. CDR3 size: 14 residues. Germline V gene lookup returns CDR1 SGDLS and CDR2 YYNGEE. In nucleotides, the CDR3 is TGTGCCAGCAGCGTAGGGACTGGAGCTCAGCCCCAGCATTTT. Translated, it gives CASSVGTGAQPQHF.

This clone turned up a few times. The chain recombines TRBV10-3 with TRBJ2-3; 8 bases match TRBD2. The CDR3 consists of 16 residues. The germline V gene has CDR1 ENHRY and CDR2 SYGVKD. J lost 1 base, V lost 6 bases, and 9 bases had no gene match. CDR3 in DNA: TGTGCCATCAGGCGCCCCCGGGGGGGTGGCACAGATACGCAGTATTTT. It codes for CAIRRPRGGGTDTQYF.

The V and J genes are TRBV7-9 and TRBJ2-3; D may be TRBD1 (5 bases). With 0 bases removed from V and 2 bases from J, the gap between germline ends came to 9 bases. Germline CDR1 SEHNR, CDR2 FQNEAQ (reference sequence). The CDR3 extends over 15 amino acids. The CDR3 spells CASSLATGDTDTQYF. The CDR3 DNA follows: TGTGCCAGCAGCTTAGCTACAGGCGACACAGATACGCAGTATTTT.

The chain links TRBV28 to TRBJ2-7; D uncertain. The CDR3 runs 13 residues. The V gene lost 5 bases and the J gene lost 5 bases, with 13 bases spanning the gap. The germline V gene has CDR1 MDHEN and CDR2 SYDVKM. The CDR3 coding sequence is TGTGCCAGCAGTCCCGGCACACGGGACGAGCAGTACTTC. Protein product: CASSPGTRDEQYF.

The chain carries TRBV18 and TRBJ1-5; maybe TRBD1 (6 bases). This CDR3 is built from 16 residues. The germline CDR1 and CDR2 sequences are KGHSH and LQKENI. V lost 5 bases and J lost 0, with 14 bases in between. Here the CDR3 reads CASSTRQTGSNQPQHF. For the CDR3, the DNA is TGTGCCAGCTCAACGAGACAGACAGGTAGCAATCAGCCCCAGCATTTT.

This sequence joins TRBV5-4 and TRBJ1-2, with TRBD1 matching 8 bases. Germline V gene lookup returns CDR1 SGHNT and CDR2 YYREEE (reference sequence). The CDR3 extends over 14 amino acids. J was trimmed by 8 bases and V by 3 bases; bases with no gene match: 9. The CDR3 loop is CASSYRSGGGGYTF. In DNA, the CDR3 is TGTGCCAGCAGCTACCGATCAGGGGGCGGGGGCTACACCTTC.

J is TRBJ2-5 and V is TRBV7-2, with TRBD2 matching 7 bases. Germline V gene data show CDR1 as SGHTA and CDR2 as FQGNSA. The CDR3 has 14 amino acids. Losses at the gene ends were 3 bases for V and 2 bases for J; bases not matched to a gene: 3. CDR3 region: CASSFSGIQETQYF. The CDR3 DNA sequence: TGTGCCAGCAGCTTCAGCGGGATTCAAGAGACCCAGTACTTC.

J is TRBJ1-1 and V is TRBV9, with D possibly matching TRBD1 (6 bases). V lost 0 bases, J lost 2 bases, and 11 bases lay in between. Germline V CDR1 and CDR2: SGDLS, YYNGEE. The CDR3 is 15 amino acids. The CDR3 DNA reads as TGTGCCAGCAGCGTAGGACGCAGGGGAAACACTGAAGCTTTCTTT. Its protein is CASSVGRRGNTEAFF.

The V gene is TRBV9, the J gene TRBJ2-1; a possible D gene is TRBD2 (5 bases). The CDR3 extends over 15 amino acids. With 4 bases removed from V and 6 bases from J, the gap between germline ends came to 17 bases. CDR1 is SGDLS, CDR2 YYNGEE, per germline. CDR3 sequence: CASSPSGEGFNEQFF. The CDR3 coding sequence is TGTGCCAGCAGCCCTTCGGGCGAGGGATTCAATGAGCAGTTCTTC.

This chain connects TRBV6-5 to TRBJ1-1, with D unclear. Germline lookup yields CDR1 MNHEY and CDR2 SVGAGI. V lost 6 bases and J lost 1, with 12 bases in between. The CDR3 consists of 14 residues. The CDR3 DNA reads as TGTGCCAGCAGCTATTCGAGATCGAACACTGAAGCTTTCTTT. Protein sequence: CASSYSRSNTEAFF.